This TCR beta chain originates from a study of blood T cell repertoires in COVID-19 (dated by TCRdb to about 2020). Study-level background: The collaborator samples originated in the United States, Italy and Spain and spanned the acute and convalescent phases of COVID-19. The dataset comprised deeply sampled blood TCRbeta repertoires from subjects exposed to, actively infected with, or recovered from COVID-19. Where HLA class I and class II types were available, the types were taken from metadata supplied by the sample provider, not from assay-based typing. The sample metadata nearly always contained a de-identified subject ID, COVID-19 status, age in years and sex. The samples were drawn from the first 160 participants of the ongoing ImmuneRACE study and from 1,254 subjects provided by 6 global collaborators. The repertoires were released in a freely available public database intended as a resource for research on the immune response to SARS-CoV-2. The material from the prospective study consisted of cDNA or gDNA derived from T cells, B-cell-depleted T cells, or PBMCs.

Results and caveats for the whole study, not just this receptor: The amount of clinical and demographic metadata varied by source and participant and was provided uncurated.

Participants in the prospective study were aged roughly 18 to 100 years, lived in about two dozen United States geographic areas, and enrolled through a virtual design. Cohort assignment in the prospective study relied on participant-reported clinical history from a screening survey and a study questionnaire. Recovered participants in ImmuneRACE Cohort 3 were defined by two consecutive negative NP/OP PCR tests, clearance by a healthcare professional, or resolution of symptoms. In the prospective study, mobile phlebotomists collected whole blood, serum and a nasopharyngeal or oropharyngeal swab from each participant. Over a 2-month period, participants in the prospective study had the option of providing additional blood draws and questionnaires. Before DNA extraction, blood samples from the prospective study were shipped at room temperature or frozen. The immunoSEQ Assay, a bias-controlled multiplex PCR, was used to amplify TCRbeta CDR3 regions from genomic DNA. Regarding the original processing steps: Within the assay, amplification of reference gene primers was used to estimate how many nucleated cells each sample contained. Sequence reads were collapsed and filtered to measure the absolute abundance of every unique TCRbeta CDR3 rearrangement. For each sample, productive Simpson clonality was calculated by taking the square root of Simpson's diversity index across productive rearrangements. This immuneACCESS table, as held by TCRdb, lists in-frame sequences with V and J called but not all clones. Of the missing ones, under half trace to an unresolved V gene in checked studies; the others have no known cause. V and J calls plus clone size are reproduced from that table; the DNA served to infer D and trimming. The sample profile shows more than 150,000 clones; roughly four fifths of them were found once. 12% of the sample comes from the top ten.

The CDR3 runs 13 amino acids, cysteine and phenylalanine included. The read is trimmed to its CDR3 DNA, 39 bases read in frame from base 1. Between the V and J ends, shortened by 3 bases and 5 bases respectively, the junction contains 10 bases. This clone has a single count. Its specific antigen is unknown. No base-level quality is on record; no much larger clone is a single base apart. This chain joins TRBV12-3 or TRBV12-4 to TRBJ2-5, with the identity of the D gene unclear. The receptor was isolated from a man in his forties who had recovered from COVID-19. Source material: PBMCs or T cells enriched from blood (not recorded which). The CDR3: CASSFGPGETQYF. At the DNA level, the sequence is TGTGCCAGCAGTTTTGGGCCTGGGGAGACCCAGTACTTC.